This T cell receptor (beta chain) is from a study of T cells in pancreatic ductal adenocarcinoma. Some clones are missing from TCRdb's copy, which holds only in-frame ones; the method was immunoSEQ multiplex PCR. The sample lists more than 85,000 clones, roughly 96% occurring once. Turning to this clone: Its matching antigen is unknown.

Trimming took 0 bases from V and 2 from J; bases not matched to a gene: 4. The V gene's germline CDR1 is SQVTM and CDR2 ANQGSEA. The length of the CDR3 is 14 residues. General observations from the study: Tumors hold more CD45RO+ effector T cells, which may bias toward lower diversity.

The selected patients with pancreatic ductal adenocarcinoma had surgery but no neoadjuvant therapy. The chain joins TRBV29-1 to TRBJ2-7; 7 bases match TRBD1. Sequencing was done on a sample of PBMCs. The origin of this receptor is a human donor with pancreatic ductal adenocarcinoma. CDR3 loop: CSVEDRGTAYEQYF. CDR3 bases: TGCAGCGTTGAAGATCGTGGGACAGCCTACGAGCAGTACTTC.